The 16 T cell receptor beta chains given below trace back to one sample, sequenced in a study of radiotherapy plus CTLA-4 blockade in lung cancer. TCRdb's copy holds only in-frame clones and misses some; the assay was immunoSEQ multiplex PCR. The repertoire consists of some 66,000 clones, with approximately 83% occurring once and the leading ten covering 3.5% to 5%. Sequencing was performed on peripheral blood, taken from a patient treated with radiotherapy plus ipilimumab. The receptors come from a human donor with non-small cell lung cancer who had a partial response to radiotherapy plus ipilimumab.

This clone was seen a few times. The chain recombines TRBV28 with TRBJ2-7; D perhaps matches TRBD2 (6 bases). Germline-derived CDR1 and CDR2 are MDHEN and SYDVKM. V was trimmed by 5 bases and J by 3 bases, leaving 17 bases between them. The CDR3 is made up of 15 amino acids. The CDR3 loop is CASSQPRGNNYEQYF. CDR3 nucleotide sequence: TGTGCCAGCAGTCAACCCCGGGGGAACAACTACGAGCAGTACTTC.

This clone was recorded a few times. The chain couples TRBV7-9 to TRBJ1-1, with 11 bases lining up with TRBD1. The CDR3 length is 14 residues. The junction had 6 bases not matched to a gene; V was cut back by 3 bases and J by 9 bases. The V gene's germline CDR1 is SEHNR and CDR2 FQNEAQ (reference sequence). CDR3 sequence reads: CASSLVRDRGKAFF. CDR3 coding DNA: TGTGCCAGCAGCTTGGTCCGGGACAGGGGGAAAGCTTTCTTT.

The chain is built from TRBV4-1 and TRBJ2-4, with D maybe TRBD1 (6 bases). Trimming stripped 2 bases from V and 0 bases from J, with 11 bases between. The CDR3 is 16 amino acids. Per germline, CDR1 MGHRA and CDR2 YSYEKL. CDR3 region: CASSQRGQLAKNIQYF. The CDR3 DNA reads TGCGCCAGCAGCCAAAGGGGACAATTAGCCAAAAACATTCAGTACTTC.

The rearrangement links TRBV2 to TRBJ2-7, with D unresolved. The germline V gene encodes CDR1 SNHLY and CDR2 FYNNEI. The V end lost 7 bases, the J end lost 2 bases, and 9 bases lay between the germline ends. The CDR3 sequence is 12 residues long. In DNA, the CDR3 is TGTGCCAGCAAGCCCCGAGCCTACGAGCAGTACTTC. Protein product: CASKPRAYEQYF.

This rearrangement joins TRBV5-1 to TRBJ2-3; 9 bases are a match to TRBD1. Per germline, CDR1 SGHRS and CDR2 YFSETQ. CDR3 length: 15 residues. V dropped 5 bases and J dropped 0; count of bases not matched to a gene: 4. CDR3 nucleotides: TGCGCCAGCAGTAGGGACAGGGCTAGCACAGATACGCAGTATTTT. Translation: CASSRDRASTDTQYF.

This clone was detected only a few times. The chain combines TRBV2 with TRBJ1-1; 8 nucleotides align to TRBD1. V shed 11 bases, J shed 1 base, and the junction held 6 bases outside the gene matches. Germline V CDR1 and CDR2: SNHLY, FYNNEI. CDR3 length: 13 amino acids. CDR3 nucleotide sequence: TGTGCCGGAACAGGGGGGGCGAACACTGAAGCTTTCTTT. This codes for CAGTGGANTEAFF. The full variable domain, completed using reference TRBV2 and TRBJ1-1, is EPEVTQTPSHQVTQMGQEVILRCVPISNHLYFYWYRQILGQKVEFLVSFYNNEISEKSEIFDDQFSVERPDGSNFTLKIRSTKLEDSAMYFCAGTGGANTEAFFGQGTRLTVV.

The chain is built from TRBV20-1 and TRBJ2-3, with unresolved D. The CDR3 loop spans 9 amino acids. V was shortened by 6 bases and J by 5 bases, with 3 bases between the two germline ends. The V gene's germline CDR1 is DFQATT and CDR2 SNEGSKA (reference sequence). CDR3 region: CSAGDTQYF. The CDR3 bases are TGCAGTGCCGGAGATACGCAGTATTTT.

CDR3: CASSLVAQNTEAFF. CDR3 sequence (DNA): TGCGCCAGCAGCTTGGTAGCTCAGAACACTGAAGCTTTCTTT. The chain couples TRBV5-1 to TRBJ1-1; D is uncertain. The CDR3 loop spans 14 amino acids. Germline CDR1 reads SGHRS; CDR2 reads YFSETQ. Trimming left V 0 bases short and J 1 base short, with 7 bases between.

This sequence joins TRBV7-2 and TRBJ1-3; TRBD1 aligns across 7 bases. The CDR3 length is 13 residues. V gave up 3 bases and J gave up 15 bases; unmatched junction bases: 11. Germline CDR1 is SGHTA and CDR2 is FQGNSA. The CDR3 reads CASSFLGTVTGYF. The CDR3 DNA is TGTGCCAGCAGCTTCCTCGGGACAGTCACTGGATATTTT.

The genes are TRBV11-1 and TRBJ2-3; 7 bases fit TRBD2. Germline V gene data show CDR1 as SGHAT and CDR2 as FQDESV (reference sequence). This CDR3 has 15 residues. The V segment lost 1 base and the J segment 4 bases; nucleotides outside the gene matches: 5. CDR3 amino acids: CASSLDGLGADTQYF. CDR3 DNA: TGTGCCAGCAGCTTAGATGGACTAGGTGCAGATACGCAGTATTTT.

The chain is built from TRBV28 and TRBJ2-7; the D gene is possibly TRBD2 (6 bases). Trimming removed 7 bases from V and 3 bases from J, with 16 bases in between. The CDR3 length is 14 residues. Germline CDR1 MDHEN, CDR2 SYDVKM. Here the CDR3 reads CASTQPRRVYEQYF. The CDR3 DNA follows: TGTGCCAGCACGCAACCCCGGAGGGTCTACGAGCAGTACTTC.

This rearrangement joins TRBV5-1 to TRBJ2-7, with 8 bases lining up with TRBD1. This CDR3 is 13 amino acids long. V was clipped by 5 bases and J by 6 bases; unmatched bases: 7. Per the germline V gene, CDR1 is SGHRS and CDR2 is YFSETQ. CDR3 residues: CASRVGQGGEQYF. The CDR3 nucleotides read TGCGCCAGCAGGGTAGGACAGGGAGGCGAGCAGTACTTC.

V is TRBV10-3 and J is TRBJ2-1; 10 bases fit TRBD2. Germline trimming cut 0 bases from V and 7 bases from J; bases unmatched to any gene: 6. There are 16 residues in the CDR3. Germline-derived CDR1 and CDR2 are ENHRY and SYGVKD. The chain's CDR3 is CAISESGSGRTNEQFF. As DNA, the CDR3 is TGTGCCATCAGTGAGTCAGGTAGCGGGAGGACGAATGAGCAGTTCTTC.

This clone was observed once. The chain has TRBV4-2 and TRBJ2-1; 11 bases are a match to TRBD2. This CDR3 region has 16 residues. Germline values: CDR1 LGHNA, CDR2 YNFKEQ. Trimming cost V 0 bases and J 9 bases; bases outside gene matches: 7. CDR3 sequence (DNA): TGTGCCAGCAGCCAAGAGACTCTAGCGGGAGGCGGTGAGCAGTTCTTC. Its translation is CASSQETLAGGGEQFF.

The chain links TRBV6-5 to TRBJ2-2; the match to TRBD1 covers 7 bases. The length of the CDR3 is 15 residues. Losses at the gene ends were 2 bases for V and 5 bases for J; bases not matched to a gene: 5. The V gene's germline CDR1 is MNHEY and CDR2 SVGAGI. CDR3 protein: CASSYRGLLTGELFF. The CDR3 region has the DNA TGTGCCAGCAGTTACAGGGGGCTTTTGACCGGGGAGCTGTTTTTT.

The V gene is TRBV27, the J gene TRBJ1-1; D gene uncertain. The CDR3 consists of 13 residues. CDR1 and CDR2 (germline): MNHEY, SMNVEV (reference sequence). Deletions cut 5 bases from V and 1 base from J, with 8 bases between. As DNA, the CDR3 is TGTGCCAGCAGTACGACTGCGAACACTGAAGCTTTCTTT. It yields the protein CASSTTANTEAFF.